This T cell receptor beta chain was recovered during a study of blood T cell repertoires in COVID-19. Between the trimmed V and J ends, which lost 2 bases and 6 bases, there was a span of 8 bases. Germline loops: CDR1 MRHNA, CDR2 SNTAGT. The CDR3 is made up of 12 amino acids. This clone was counted once. Per the study methods: Counts of nucleated cells, estimated from reference gene primer amplification, were obtained. Using immunoSEQ multiplex PCR, the repertoire was profiled, and TCRdb retains in-frame clones only, with some absent. V and J calls and clone size are as listed in that table; D and trimming were resolved from the DNA. The sample gives hundreds of thousands of clones, about 87% of which show up once; less than 0.95% is in the top ten.

Specimen: peripheral blood. The V and J genes are TRBV6-4 and TRBJ2-7; the D gene is possibly TRBD1 (5 bases). The clonotype originates from a man between 18 and 29 years old with COVID-19, enrolled during active disease. CDR3 residues: CASSDTTGEQYF. CDR3 DNA: TGTGCCAGCAGTGACACAACAGGCGAGCAGTACTTC.